These T cell receptor beta chains were read from a single sample in a study of blood T cells in healthy people across ages. One entry per CDR3 protein results from TCRdb running MiXCR on the 5' RACE reads. The sample records some 1.4 million distinct CDR3 sequences, around 42% being singletons. The sample consisted of blood. These TCRs come from a woman between 18 and 29 years old in good health. Each CDR3 is given with its conserved first and last residue.

CDR3	J	V
CASSQGRAGTFANTIYF	TRBJ1-3	TRBV4-1
CASSVGGHALGNEQFF	TRBJ2-1	TRBV9
CSETGSTDTQYF	TRBJ2-3	TRBV29-1
CASTPRTGGYEQYF	TRBJ2-7	TRBV28
CASSPRTGFDDGYTF	TRBJ1-2	TRBV12-3/TRBV12-4
CASSLIAGVETQYF	TRBJ2-5	TRBV5-1
CASSLDRHNEQFF	TRBJ2-1	TRBV12-3/TRBV12-4
CASSYSAIGEQFF	TRBJ2-1	TRBV6-2/TRBV6-3
CAIRGLAQRGSGFTGELFF	TRBJ2-2	TRBV10-3
CASRGGEQYF	TRBJ2-7	TRBV28
CAISEGADSLYGYTF	TRBJ1-2	TRBV10-3
CASIIRDSYNRPQHF	TRBJ1-5	TRBV28
CAISEVAGGPYEQYF	TRBJ2-7	TRBV10-3
CASSGGLGGPNNEQFF	TRBJ2-1	TRBV6-1
CSAGPTVSDEQFF	TRBJ2-1	TRBV29-1
CASSSPMGSEAFF	TRBJ1-1	TRBV11-2
CASSLSIGGLTDTQYF	TRBJ2-3	TRBV11-2
CASSKGTGPIDEQYF	TRBJ2-7	TRBV21-1
CASSVTGTPTDTQYF	TRBJ2-3	TRBV9
CSVGMRQGANTGELFF	TRBJ2-2	TRBV29-1
CASSKLSGTRQETQYF	TRBJ2-5	TRBV21-1
CASSDSGRANTGELFF	TRBJ2-2	TRBV3-1
CSVEGGAGGYNEQFF	TRBJ2-1	TRBV29-1
CASRPSSGKSEQYF	TRBJ2-7	TRBV6-2/TRBV6-3
CASSLSFDGSQPQHF	TRBJ1-5	TRBV7-9
CASSKSFPSGSGFGYF	TRBJ2-4	TRBV21-1
CASSQGLGLGETQYF	TRBJ2-5	TRBV4-1
CASSASAPDEQFF	TRBJ2-1	TRBV5-1
CASRTGQYNEQFF	TRBJ2-1	TRBV2
CASRRATGNQPQHF	TRBJ1-5	TRBV6-5
CSARVRGTGVYGYTF	TRBJ1-2	TRBV20-1
CASRPRQSSGANVLTF	TRBJ2-6	TRBV27
CASSAAGAKNIQYF	TRBJ2-4	TRBV2
CASSQLIGNRETQYF	TRBJ2-5	TRBV3-1
CASAPGRLTKNIQYF	TRBJ2-4	TRBV27
CASSYSFGDEQYF	TRBJ2-7	TRBV6-5
CASNGQGTMNTEAFF	TRBJ1-1	TRBV2
CASKGLAGVGYFDEQYF	TRBJ2-5	TRBV2
CSARDSGGLNYGYTF	TRBJ1-2	TRBV20-1
CASSSHGQAKQSLQETQYF	TRBJ2-5	TRBV5-1
CASSPSDRGRSQPQHF	TRBJ1-5	TRBV12-3/TRBV12-4
CASSMGGRVHTEAFF	TRBJ1-1	TRBV7-9
CASSLVPGGLVNTEAFF	TRBJ1-1	TRBV5-1
CASSEPSCNEQFF	TRBJ2-1	TRBV2
CAWGGEKLFF	TRBJ1-4	TRBV30
CSAQGGRGPNYGYTF	TRBJ1-2	TRBV20-1
CSVEVPSQGTSYEQYF	TRBJ2-7	TRBV29-1
CSARVGVRSETQYF	NA	TRBV20-1